Listed here is a single TCR beta chain. During active infection, Seattle patients enrolled and were then monitored through disease. Original methodology: Amplification of reference gene primers was used by the study to estimate nucleated cell counts. Measured with immunoSEQ multiplex PCR; TCRdb has only the in-frame clones, and not every one. Clonal size and the V and J genes are those of that table, whereas D and trimming came from the DNA. The table records around 370,000 clones, 88% of them present only once. The data originate from a study of blood T cell repertoires in COVID-19. Turning to the study itself: Acute and convalescent COVID-19 specimens originated in the United States, Italy and Spain.

The CDR3 totals 13 residues. V was pared by 10 bases and J by 1 base, with 13 bases between. CDR1 and CDR2 (germline): SNHLY, FYNNEI. The gene calls are TRBV2 and TRBJ2-5; the D is unclear. This sequence was found in a woman aged 70-85 years with COVID-19, enrolled during active disease. Sequenced sample: peripheral blood. CDR3 residues: CATSSISQETQYF. The CDR3 DNA sequence: TGTGCCACTTCGTCTATATCCCAAGAGACCCAGTACTTC. Full variable domain (rest looked up from reference TRBV2 and TRBJ2-5): EPEVTQTPSHQVTQMGQEVILRCVPISNHLYFYWYRQILGQKVEFLVSFYNNEISEKSEIFDDQFSVERPDGSNFTLKIRSTKLEDSAMYFCATSSISQETQYFGPGTRLLVL.